A single sample is the source of the 21 T cell receptor beta chains below, sequenced in a study of blood T cell repertoires in COVID-19. Produced via immunoSEQ multiplex PCR; TCRdb's table is partial and in-frame only. Of roughly 250,000 clones listed, around 88% are singletons. Specimen: PBMCs or T cells enriched from blood (not recorded which). The receptors derive from a woman in her thirties or forties with acute COVID-19.

The genes are TRBV25-1 and TRBJ1-4; D gene uncertain. The CDR3 consists of 13 residues. V lost 3 bases and J 3 bases, leaving 5 bases between the germline ends. Germline V lookup: CDR1 MGHDK, CDR2 SYGVNS. The CDR3 DNA reads as TGTGCCAGCAGTGATCCGTCTAATGAAAAACTGTTTTTT. Residues: CASSDPSNEKLFF. The full variable domain, its missing parts supplied by reference TRBV25-1 and TRBJ1-4, is EADIYQTPRYLVIGTGKKITLECSQTMGHDKMYWYQQDPGMELHLIHYSYGVNSTEKGDLSSESTVSRIRTEHFPLTLESARPSHTSQYLCASSDPSNEKLFFGSGTQLSVL.

V and J are TRBV5-1 and TRBJ2-5, with TRBD1 matching 9 bases. V trimming: 6 bases; J trimming: 1 base; junction bases outside the gene matches: 4. Germline V gene lookup returns CDR1 SGHRS and CDR2 YFSETQ. The CDR3 has 14 residues. The CDR3 sequence: CASNLQGAQETQYF. The CDR3 nucleotides are TGCGCCAGCAACCTACAGGGGGCCCAAGAGACCCAGTACTTC.

CDR3: CASSQGLTGAGGYTF. The CDR3 DNA reads as TGCGCCAGCAGCCAAGGTCTGACAGGGGCTGGAGGCTACACCTTC. V gene TRBV4-3 combines with J gene TRBJ1-2, with 8 bases matching TRBD1. Trimming at V came to 1 base and at J to 8 bases, leaving 9 bases not matched to a gene. Germline V CDR1 and CDR2: LGHNA, YSLEER. This CDR3 contains 15 residues.

The gene calls are TRBV15 and TRBJ2-5; D remains ambiguous. Germline CDR1 reads LNHNV; CDR2 reads YYDKDF (reference sequence). The CDR3 extends over 11 amino acids. V lost 7 bases and J lost 5, with 8 bases in between. In nucleotides, the CDR3 is TGTGCCACCAAATACGGGGAGACCCAGTACTTC. It encodes CATKYGETQYF.

The J gene is TRBJ2-7, the V gene TRBV7-9, with TRBD1 matching over 7 bases. The V segment lost 5 bases and the J segment 5 bases; nucleotides outside the gene matches: 6. This CDR3 is built from 13 residues. Germline lookup yields CDR1 SEHNR and CDR2 FQNEAQ (reference sequence). CDR3 sequence: CASSPTGFHEQYF. The DNA of the CDR3 is TGTGCCAGCAGCCCGACAGGGTTCCACGAGCAGTACTTC.

The chain couples TRBV11-2 to TRBJ2-7; 8 bases are shared with TRBD2. Trimming cost V 5 bases and J 5 bases; bases outside gene matches: 20. The CDR3 has 18 amino acids. Germline CDR1 and CDR2: SGHAT and FQNNGV. Written as DNA, the CDR3 is TGTGCCAGCAGCCTTTCATTTCCGGGACTAGTGGGGAATAACGAGCAGTACTTC. It is translated as CASSLSFPGLVGNNEQYF. The variable domain in full, completed from reference TRBV11-2 and TRBJ2-7, reads EAGVAQSPRYKIIEKRQSVAFWCNPISGHATLYWYQQILGQGPKLLIQFQNNGVVDDSQLPKDRFSAERLKGVDSTLKIQPAKLEDSAVYLCASSLSFPGLVGNNEQYFGPGTRLTVT.

The J gene is TRBJ2-1, the V gene TRBV20-1, with D tentatively TRBD1 (5 bases). CDR1 and CDR2 (germline): DFQATT, SNEGSKA (reference sequence). CDR3 length equals 11 residues. V was cut by 1 base and J by 8 bases, with 6 bases left in between. CDR3 sequence (DNA): TGCAGTGCTAGAGGGGGCCATGAGCAGTTCTTC. The encoded protein is CSARGGHEQFF.

V is TRBV2 and J is TRBJ1-5; no clear D. The CDR3 is made up of 13 amino acids. V gave up 4 bases and J gave up 4 bases, with 8 bases separating them. CDR1 and CDR2 from the germline V gene are SNHLY and FYNNEI. CDR3 DNA: TGTGCCAGCAGTGGTGTGAGTAATCAGCCCCAGCATTTT. It codes for CASSGVSNQPQHF.

This chain links TRBV7-2 with TRBJ2-2; D gene uncertain. Trimming stripped 2 bases from V and 5 bases from J, with 6 bases between. The CDR3 spans 13 residues. Per the germline V gene, CDR1 is SGHTA and CDR2 is FQGNSA. The CDR3 DNA follows: TGTGCCAGCAGCTTACCCCAGACCGGGGAGCTGTTTTTT. This encodes CASSLPQTGELFF.

The J gene is TRBJ1-1, the V gene TRBV18; D uncertain. The V gene lost 3 bases and the J gene lost 5 bases, with 7 bases spanning the gap. CDR3 size: 12 residues. The V gene's germline CDR1 is KGHSH and CDR2 LQKENI. CDR3 amino acids: CASSPRRTEAFF. The CDR3 coding sequence is TGTGCCAGCTCACCTAGGAGGACTGAAGCTTTCTTT.

The J gene is TRBJ1-2, the V gene TRBV6-5; TRBD1 agrees at 11 bases. V lost 4 bases and J lost 4; bases outside the gene matches: 2. The CDR3 length is 14 residues. Germline-derived CDR1 and CDR2 are MNHEY and SVGAGI. The DNA of the CDR3 is TGTGCCAGCAGTTGGACAGGGGGCTCCTATGGCTACACCTTC. Amino acids: CASSWTGGSYGYTF.

V and J are TRBV10-3 and TRBJ1-5, with 7 bases aligning to TRBD1. Germline CDR1 reads ENHRY; CDR2 reads SYGVKD. CDR3 length: 15 residues. V gave up 2 bases and J gave up 2 bases; unmatched junction bases: 3. CDR3 region: CAISEADRGNQPQHF. In DNA form, the CDR3 reads TGTGCCATCAGTGAGGCTGACAGGGGCAATCAGCCCCAGCATTTT.

The gene calls are TRBV2 and TRBJ2-2, with 7 positions matching TRBD1. Per germline, CDR1 SNHLY and CDR2 FYNNEI. V was pared by 7 bases and J by 3 bases, with 8 bases of the junction left unmatched. The CDR3 loop spans 15 amino acids. CDR3 region: CASMLTGVHTGELFF. CDR3 DNA: TGTGCCAGCATGCTAACAGGGGTTCACACCGGGGAGCTGTTTTTT.

The chain links TRBV16 to TRBJ1-6; 7 positions match TRBD1. The germline V gene encodes CDR1 KGHSY and CDR2 FQNENV. The CDR3 covers 15 residues. V dropped 2 bases and J dropped 10; count of bases not matched to a gene: 8. CDR3 coding DNA: TGTGCCAGCAGCCAACAGACAGGGAACCAATCACCCCTCCACTTT. As protein: CASSQQTGNQSPLHF.

In its sample, this clone was seen many times. The chain recombines TRBV6-5 with TRBJ2-7; 9 bases align to TRBD2. Looked up from germline, CDR1 is MNHEY and CDR2 is SVGAGI. The CDR3 loop spans 11 amino acids. CDR3 loop: CASGREGAQYF. The CDR3 coding sequence is TGTGCGTCGGGGCGGGAGGGGGCGCAGTACTTC.

This chain links TRBV28 with TRBJ2-1, with D unresolved. Germline-derived CDR1 and CDR2 are MDHEN and SYDVKM. V was shortened by 1 base and J by 8 bases, with 6 bases between the two germline ends. The CDR3 runs 12 residues. Here the CDR3 DNA reads TGTGCCAGCAGTTTATCCGAGGATGAGCAGTTCTTC. It translates to CASSLSEDEQFF.

V gene TRBV15 combines with J gene TRBJ2-5; 13 bases line up with TRBD2. The CDR3 is 14 amino acids. The V gene's germline CDR1 is LNHNV and CDR2 YYDKDF (reference sequence). V lost 6 bases, J lost 5 bases, and 3 bases stayed unmatched. CDR3 amino acids: CATRGTSGTETQYF. CDR3 nucleotides: TGTGCCACCAGGGGGACTAGCGGGACGGAGACCCAGTACTTC.

The V call is TRBV11-2, the J call TRBJ2-1; 10 nucleotides agree with TRBD2. The CDR3 covers 19 residues. V shed 0 bases and J 4 bases; nucleotides not matched to a gene: 12. Germline V gene sequence: CDR1 SGHAT, CDR2 FQNNGV. CDR3 in amino acids: CASSLERLAGVGLYNEQFF. CDR3 coding DNA: TGTGCCAGCAGCTTAGAGCGCCTAGCGGGAGTTGGATTATACAATGAGCAGTTCTTC.

This chain connects TRBV28 to TRBJ1-3; D is ambiguous. V was cut by 3 bases and J by 3 bases, with 12 bases left in between. The CDR3 consists of 15 residues. Germline lookup yields CDR1 MDHEN and CDR2 SYDVKM. Here the CDR3 DNA reads TGTGCCAGCAGTTTGAGGGCCGATTTTGGAAACACCATATATTTT. Its translation is CASSLRADFGNTIYF.

This rearrangement joins TRBV28 to TRBJ2-1; 10 bases agree with TRBD2. Germline values: CDR1 MDHEN, CDR2 SYDVKM. The CDR3 is 16 amino acids. The trim removed 3 bases at V and 5 bases at J, leaving 7 bases unmatched. In DNA form, the CDR3 reads TGTGCCAGCAGTTTCCCCGCTAGCGGGAGTAACAATGAGCAGTTCTTC. Translated: CASSFPASGSNNEQFF.

The chain recombines TRBV2 with TRBJ1-1; 9 nucleotides match TRBD1. The germline V gene has CDR1 SNHLY and CDR2 FYNNEI. Trimming at V came to 6 bases and at J to 4 bases, leaving 0 bases not matched to a gene. There are 12 residues in the CDR3. CDR3 protein: CASRDRGTEAFF. The CDR3 bases are TGTGCCAGCAGGGACAGGGGCACTGAAGCTTTCTTT. Drawing the rest from reference TRBV2 and TRBJ1-1, the complete variable domain is EPEVTQTPSHQVTQMGQEVILRCVPISNHLYFYWYRQILGQKVEFLVSFYNNEISEKSEIFDDQFSVERPDGSNFTLKIRSTKLEDSAMYFCASRDRGTEAFFGQGTRLTVV.